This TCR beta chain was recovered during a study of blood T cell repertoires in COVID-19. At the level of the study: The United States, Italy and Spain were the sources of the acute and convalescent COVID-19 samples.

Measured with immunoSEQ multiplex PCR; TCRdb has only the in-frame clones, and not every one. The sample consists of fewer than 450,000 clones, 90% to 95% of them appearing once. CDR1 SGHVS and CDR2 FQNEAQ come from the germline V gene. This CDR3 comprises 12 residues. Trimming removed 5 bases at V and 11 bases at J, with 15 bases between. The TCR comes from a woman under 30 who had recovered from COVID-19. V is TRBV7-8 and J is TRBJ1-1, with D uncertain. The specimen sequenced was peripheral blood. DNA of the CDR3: TGTGCCAGCAGCCCGGTAGCGTCGCCCGCTTTCTTT. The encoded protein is CASSPVASPAFF. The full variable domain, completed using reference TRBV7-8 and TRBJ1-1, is GAGVSQSPRYKVAKRGQDVALRCDPISGHVSLFWYQQALGQGPEFLTYFQNEAQLDKSGLPSDRFFAERPEGSVSTLKIQRTQQEDSAVYLCASSPVASPAFFGQGTRLTVV.